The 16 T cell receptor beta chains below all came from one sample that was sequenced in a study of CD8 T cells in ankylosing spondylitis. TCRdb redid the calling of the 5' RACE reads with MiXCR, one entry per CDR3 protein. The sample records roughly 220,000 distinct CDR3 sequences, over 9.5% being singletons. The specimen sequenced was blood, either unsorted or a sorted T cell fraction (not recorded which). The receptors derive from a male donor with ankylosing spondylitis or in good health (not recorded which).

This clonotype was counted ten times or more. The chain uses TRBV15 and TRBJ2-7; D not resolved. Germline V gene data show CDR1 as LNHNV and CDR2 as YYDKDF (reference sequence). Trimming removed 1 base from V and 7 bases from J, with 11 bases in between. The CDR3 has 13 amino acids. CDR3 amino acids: CATSRGVGWEQYF. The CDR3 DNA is TGTGCCACCAGCAGAGGGGTGGGGTGGGAGCAGTACTTC.

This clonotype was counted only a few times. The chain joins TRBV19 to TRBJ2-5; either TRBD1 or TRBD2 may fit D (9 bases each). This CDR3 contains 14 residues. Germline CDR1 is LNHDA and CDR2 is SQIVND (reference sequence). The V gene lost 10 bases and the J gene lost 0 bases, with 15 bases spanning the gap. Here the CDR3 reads CATSGTGYQETQYF. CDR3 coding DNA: TGTGCCACTAGCGGGACAGGGTACCAAGAGACCCAGTACTTC. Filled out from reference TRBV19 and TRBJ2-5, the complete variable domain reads DGGITQSPKYLFRKEGQNVTLSCEQNLNHDAMYWYRQDPGQGLRLIYYSQIVNDFQKGDIAEGYSVSREKKESFPLTVTSAQKNPTAFYLCATSGTGYQETQYFGPGTRLLVL.

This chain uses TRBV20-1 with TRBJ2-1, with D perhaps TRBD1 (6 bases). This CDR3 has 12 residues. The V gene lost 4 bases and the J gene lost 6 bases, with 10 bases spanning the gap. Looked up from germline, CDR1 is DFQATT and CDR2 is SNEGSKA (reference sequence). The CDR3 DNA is TGCAGTGCTAATGGGGGCCCCAATGAGCAGTTCTTC. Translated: CSANGGPNEQFF.

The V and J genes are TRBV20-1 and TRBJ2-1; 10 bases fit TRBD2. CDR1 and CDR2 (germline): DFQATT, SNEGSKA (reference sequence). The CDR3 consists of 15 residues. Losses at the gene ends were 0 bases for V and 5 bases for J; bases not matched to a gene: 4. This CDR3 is CSAREAGGPDNEQFF. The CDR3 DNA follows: TGCAGTGCTAGAGAAGCGGGGGGGCCCGACAATGAGCAGTTCTTC.

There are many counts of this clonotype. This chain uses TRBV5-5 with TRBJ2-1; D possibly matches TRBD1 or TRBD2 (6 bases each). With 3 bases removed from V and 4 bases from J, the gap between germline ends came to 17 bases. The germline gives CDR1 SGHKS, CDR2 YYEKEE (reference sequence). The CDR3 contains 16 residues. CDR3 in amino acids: CASSWGRAGFYNEQFF. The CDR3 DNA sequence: TGTGCCAGCAGCTGGGGGCGGGCGGGGTTTTACAATGAGCAGTTCTTC.

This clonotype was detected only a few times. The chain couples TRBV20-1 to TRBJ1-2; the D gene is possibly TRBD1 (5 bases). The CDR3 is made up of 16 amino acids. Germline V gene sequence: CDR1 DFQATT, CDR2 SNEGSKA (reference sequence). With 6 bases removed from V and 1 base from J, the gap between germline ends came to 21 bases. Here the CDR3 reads CSAEDFTGTINYGYTF. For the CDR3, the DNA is TGCAGTGCAGAGGATTTTACAGGAACAATTAACTATGGCTACACCTTC.

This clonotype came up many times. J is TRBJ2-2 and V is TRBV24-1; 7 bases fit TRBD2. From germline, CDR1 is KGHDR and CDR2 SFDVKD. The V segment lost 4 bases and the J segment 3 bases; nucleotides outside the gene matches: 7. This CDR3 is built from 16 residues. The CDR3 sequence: CATSEPLGGYTGELFF. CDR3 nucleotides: TGTGCCACCAGTGAACCCCTGGGAGGGTACACCGGGGAGCTGTTTTTT.

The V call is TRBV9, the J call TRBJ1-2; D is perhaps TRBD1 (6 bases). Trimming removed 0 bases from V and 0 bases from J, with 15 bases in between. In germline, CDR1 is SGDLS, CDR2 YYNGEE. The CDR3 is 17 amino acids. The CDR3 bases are TGTGCCAGCAGCGTAGCACAGGGACCGAGAGCTAACTATGGCTACACCTTC. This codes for CASSVAQGPRANYGYTF.

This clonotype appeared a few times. CDR3 coding DNA: TGTGCCAGCAGCTCAGCCCTCTCTAGCGGGGGGGCCTCAGATACGCAGTATTTT. Its protein is CASSSALSSGGASDTQYF. This chain joins TRBV7-2 and TRBJ2-3, with 12 bases matching TRBD2. Germline V gene sequence: CDR1 SGHTA, CDR2 FQGNSA. The CDR3 runs 18 residues. J lost 4 bases, V lost 4 bases, and 12 bases had no gene match.

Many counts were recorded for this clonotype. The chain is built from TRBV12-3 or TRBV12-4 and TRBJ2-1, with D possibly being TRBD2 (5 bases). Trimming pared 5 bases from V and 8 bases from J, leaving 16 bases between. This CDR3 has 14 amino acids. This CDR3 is CASSPIKRWDEQFF. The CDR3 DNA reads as TGTGCCAGCAGTCCAATAAAGCGGTGGGATGAGCAGTTCTTC.

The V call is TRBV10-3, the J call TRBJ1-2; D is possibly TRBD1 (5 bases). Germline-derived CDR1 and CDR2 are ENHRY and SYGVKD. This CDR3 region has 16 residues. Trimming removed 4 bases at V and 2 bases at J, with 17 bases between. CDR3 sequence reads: CAISGGGGLFNYGYTF. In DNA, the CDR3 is TGTGCCATCAGTGGGGGGGGAGGGCTCTTCAACTATGGCTACACCTTC.

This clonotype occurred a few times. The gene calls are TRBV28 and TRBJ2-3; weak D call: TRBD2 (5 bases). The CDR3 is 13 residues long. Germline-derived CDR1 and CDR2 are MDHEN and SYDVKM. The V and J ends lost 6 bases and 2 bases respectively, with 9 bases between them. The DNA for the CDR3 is TGTGCCAGCAGAAAGGGAGCCACAGATACGCAGTATTTT. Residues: CASRKGATDTQYF.

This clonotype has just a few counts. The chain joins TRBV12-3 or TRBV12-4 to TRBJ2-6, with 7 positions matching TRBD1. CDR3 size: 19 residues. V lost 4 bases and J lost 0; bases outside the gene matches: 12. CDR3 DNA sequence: TGTGCCAGCAGTTCTTGGACAGGCACAGCCCCCTCTGGGGCCAACGTCCTGACTTTC. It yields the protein CASSSWTGTAPSGANVLTF.

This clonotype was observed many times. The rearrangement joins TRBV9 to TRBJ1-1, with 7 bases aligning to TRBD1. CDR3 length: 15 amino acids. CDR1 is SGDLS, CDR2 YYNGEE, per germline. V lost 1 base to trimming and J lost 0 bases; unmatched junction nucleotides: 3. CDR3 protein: CASSVRDRVNTEAFF. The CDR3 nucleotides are TGTGCCAGCAGCGTAAGGGACAGAGTGAACACTGAAGCTTTCTTT.

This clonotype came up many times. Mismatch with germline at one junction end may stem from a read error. Written as DNA, the CDR3 is TGTGCCAGCAGCCTCGACTTTCATTCATCGGGAAGGGACACCGAAGCTTTCTTT. The encoded protein is CASSLDFHSSGRDTEAFF. This rearrangement joins TRBV5-4 to TRBJ1-1; possible D gene TRBD1, 6 bases. Germline CDR1 is SGHNT and CDR2 is YYREEE (reference sequence). The CDR3 has 18 residues.

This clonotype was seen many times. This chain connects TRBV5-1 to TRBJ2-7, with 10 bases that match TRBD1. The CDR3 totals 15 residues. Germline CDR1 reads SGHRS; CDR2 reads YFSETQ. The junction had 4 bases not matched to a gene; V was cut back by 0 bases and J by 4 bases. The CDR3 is CASSLATGQGYEQYF. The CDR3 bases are TGCGCCAGCAGCTTGGCCACGGGACAGGGGTACGAGCAGTACTTC.